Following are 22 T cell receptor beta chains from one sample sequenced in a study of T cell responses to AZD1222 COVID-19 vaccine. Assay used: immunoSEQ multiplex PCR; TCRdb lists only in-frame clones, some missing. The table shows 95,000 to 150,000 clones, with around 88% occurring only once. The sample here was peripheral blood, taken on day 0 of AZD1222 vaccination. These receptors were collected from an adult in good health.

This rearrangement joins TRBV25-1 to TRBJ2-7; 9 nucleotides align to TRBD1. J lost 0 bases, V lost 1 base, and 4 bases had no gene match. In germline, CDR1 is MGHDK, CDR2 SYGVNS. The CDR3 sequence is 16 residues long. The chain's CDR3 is CASSESRTGDSYEQYF. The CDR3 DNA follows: TGTGCCAGCAGTGAATCTCGGACAGGGGACTCCTACGAGCAGTACTTC.

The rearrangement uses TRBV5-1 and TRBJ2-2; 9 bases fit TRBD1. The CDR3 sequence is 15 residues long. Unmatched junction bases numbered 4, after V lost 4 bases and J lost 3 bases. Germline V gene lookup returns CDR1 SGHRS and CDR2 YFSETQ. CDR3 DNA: TGCGCCAGCAGCCCCGGGACAGGGTACACCGGGGAGCTGTTTTTT. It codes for CASSPGTGYTGELFF.

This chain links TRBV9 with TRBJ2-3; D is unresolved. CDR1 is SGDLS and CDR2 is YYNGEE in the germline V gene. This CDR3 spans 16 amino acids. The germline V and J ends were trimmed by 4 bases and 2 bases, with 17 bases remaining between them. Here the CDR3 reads CASSPRLLPYTDTQYF. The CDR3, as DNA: TGTGCCAGCAGCCCCCGCCTCCTCCCTTACACAGATACGCAGTATTTT.

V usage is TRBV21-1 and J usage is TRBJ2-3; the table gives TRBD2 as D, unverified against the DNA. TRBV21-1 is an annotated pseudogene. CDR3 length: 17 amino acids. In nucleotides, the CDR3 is TGTGCCAGCAGCAAAGTTGGCGGGGGGCCCCCGACAGATACGCAGTATTTT. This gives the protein CASSKVGGGPPTDTQYF.

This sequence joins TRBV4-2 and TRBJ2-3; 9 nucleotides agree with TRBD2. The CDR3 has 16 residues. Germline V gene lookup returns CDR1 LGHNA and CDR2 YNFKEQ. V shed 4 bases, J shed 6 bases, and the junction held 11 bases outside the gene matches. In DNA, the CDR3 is TGTGCCAGCAGCCCTCCCGCGGGGGGGGGCCCGGATACGCAGTATTTT. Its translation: CASSPPAGGGPDTQYF.

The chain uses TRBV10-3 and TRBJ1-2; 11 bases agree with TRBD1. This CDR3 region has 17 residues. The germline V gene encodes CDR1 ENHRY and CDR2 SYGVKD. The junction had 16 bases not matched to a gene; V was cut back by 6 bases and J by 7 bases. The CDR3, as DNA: TGTGCCATCAGCAGGACAGGGGGCGAATTATCTTCTAGTGGCTACACCTTC. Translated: CAISRTGGELSSSGYTF.

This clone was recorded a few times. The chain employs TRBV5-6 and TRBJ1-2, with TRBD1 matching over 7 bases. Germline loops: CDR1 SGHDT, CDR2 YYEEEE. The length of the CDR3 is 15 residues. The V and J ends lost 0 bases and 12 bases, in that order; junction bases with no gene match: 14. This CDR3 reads CASSLAQGQLQLNTF. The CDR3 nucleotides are TGTGCCAGCAGCTTGGCCCAGGGACAGCTCCAGCTTAACACCTTC.

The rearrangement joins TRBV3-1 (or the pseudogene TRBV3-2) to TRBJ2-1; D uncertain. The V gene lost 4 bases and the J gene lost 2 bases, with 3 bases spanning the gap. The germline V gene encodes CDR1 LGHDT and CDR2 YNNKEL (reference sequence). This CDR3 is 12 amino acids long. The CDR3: CASSRAYNEQFF. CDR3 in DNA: TGTGCCAGCAGCCGGGCCTACAATGAGCAGTTCTTC.

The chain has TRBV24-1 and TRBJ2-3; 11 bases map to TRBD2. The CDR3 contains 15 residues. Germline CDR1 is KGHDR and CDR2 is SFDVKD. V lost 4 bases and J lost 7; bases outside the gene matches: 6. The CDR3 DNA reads TGTGCCACCAGTGAGAACCTAGCGGGGGGTTATACGCAGTATTTT. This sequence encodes CATSENLAGGYTQYF.

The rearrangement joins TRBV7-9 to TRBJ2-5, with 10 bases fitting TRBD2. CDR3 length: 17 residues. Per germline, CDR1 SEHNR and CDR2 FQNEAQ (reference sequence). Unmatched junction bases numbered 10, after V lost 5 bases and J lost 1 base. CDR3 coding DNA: TGTGCCAGCAGCGACAGCGGGGGGGCCGTGATCCAAGAGACCCAGTACTTC. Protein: CASSDSGGAVIQETQYF.

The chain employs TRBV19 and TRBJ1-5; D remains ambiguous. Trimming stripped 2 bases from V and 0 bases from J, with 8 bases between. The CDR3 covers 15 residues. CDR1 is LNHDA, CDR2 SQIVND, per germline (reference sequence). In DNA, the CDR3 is TGTGCCAGTAGTATATATTGGGATAGCAATCAGCCCCAGCATTTT. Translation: CASSIYWDSNQPQHF.

The DNA for the CDR3 is TGCGCCAGCGGAAACGGAAACACCGGGGAGCTGTTTTTT. It encodes CASGNGNTGELFF. V usage is TRBV5-1 and J usage is TRBJ2-2; D gene ambiguous. Germline lookup yields CDR1 SGHRS and CDR2 YFSETQ. Trimming took 7 bases from V and 2 from J, leaving 9 bases between them. The CDR3 spans 13 residues.

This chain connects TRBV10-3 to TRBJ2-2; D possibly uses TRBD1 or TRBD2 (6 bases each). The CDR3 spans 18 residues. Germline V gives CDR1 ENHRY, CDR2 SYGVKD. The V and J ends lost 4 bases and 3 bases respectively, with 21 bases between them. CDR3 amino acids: CAISGIQGGLQDTGELFF. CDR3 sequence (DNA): TGTGCCATCAGTGGTATACAGGGAGGATTGCAAGACACCGGGGAGCTGTTTTTT.

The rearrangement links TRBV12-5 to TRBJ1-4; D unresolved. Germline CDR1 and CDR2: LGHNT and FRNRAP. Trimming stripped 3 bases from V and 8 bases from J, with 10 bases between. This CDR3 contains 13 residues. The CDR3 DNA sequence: TGTGCTAGTGGTTTTTTGGAGGGAGAAAAACTGTTTTTT. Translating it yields CASGFLEGEKLFF.

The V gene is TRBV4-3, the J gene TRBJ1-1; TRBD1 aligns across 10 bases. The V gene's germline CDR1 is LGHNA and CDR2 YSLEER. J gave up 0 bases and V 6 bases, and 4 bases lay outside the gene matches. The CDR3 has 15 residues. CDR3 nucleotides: TGCGCCAGCAGTAAAGGACAGGGGGTGAACACTGAAGCTTTCTTT. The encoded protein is CASSKGQGVNTEAFF.

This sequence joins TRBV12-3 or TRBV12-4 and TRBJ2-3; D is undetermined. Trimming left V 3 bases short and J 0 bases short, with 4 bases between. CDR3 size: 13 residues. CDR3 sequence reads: CASSLASTDTQYF. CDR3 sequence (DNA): TGTGCCAGCAGTTTGGCTAGCACAGATACGCAGTATTTT.

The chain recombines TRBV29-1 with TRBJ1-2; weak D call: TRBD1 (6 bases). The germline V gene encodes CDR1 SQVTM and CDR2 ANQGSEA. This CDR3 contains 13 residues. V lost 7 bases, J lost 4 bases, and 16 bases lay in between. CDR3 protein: CSAIPGAGYGYTF. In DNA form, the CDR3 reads TGCAGCGCAATCCCGGGGGCAGGCTATGGCTACACCTTC.

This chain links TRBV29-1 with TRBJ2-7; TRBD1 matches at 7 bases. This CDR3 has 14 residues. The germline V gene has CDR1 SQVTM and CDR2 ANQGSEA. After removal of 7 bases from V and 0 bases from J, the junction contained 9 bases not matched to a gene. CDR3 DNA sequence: TGCAGCGCAAAGACAGGGCCCGGCTCCTACGAGCAGTACTTC. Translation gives CSAKTGPGSYEQYF.

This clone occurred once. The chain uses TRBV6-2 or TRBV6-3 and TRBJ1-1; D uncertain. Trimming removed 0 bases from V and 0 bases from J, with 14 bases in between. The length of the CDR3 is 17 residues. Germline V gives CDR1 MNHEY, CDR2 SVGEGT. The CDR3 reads CASSYSATDPMNTEAFF. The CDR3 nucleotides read TGTGCCAGCAGTTACTCTGCCACGGACCCCATGAACACTGAAGCTTTCTTT.

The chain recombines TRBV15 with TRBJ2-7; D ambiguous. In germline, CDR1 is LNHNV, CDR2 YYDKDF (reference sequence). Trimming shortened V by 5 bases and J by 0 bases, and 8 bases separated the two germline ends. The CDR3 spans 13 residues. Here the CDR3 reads CATSRQFSYEQYF. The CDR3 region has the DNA TGTGCCACCAGCCGCCAGTTCTCCTACGAGCAGTACTTC.

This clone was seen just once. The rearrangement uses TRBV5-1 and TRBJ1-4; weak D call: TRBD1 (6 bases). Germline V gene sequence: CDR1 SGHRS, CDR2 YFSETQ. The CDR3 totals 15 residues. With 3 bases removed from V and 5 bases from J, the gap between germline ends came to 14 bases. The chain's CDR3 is CASSSNGQTNEKLFF. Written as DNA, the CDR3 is TGCGCCAGCAGCTCGAACGGACAGACCAATGAAAAACTGTTTTTT.

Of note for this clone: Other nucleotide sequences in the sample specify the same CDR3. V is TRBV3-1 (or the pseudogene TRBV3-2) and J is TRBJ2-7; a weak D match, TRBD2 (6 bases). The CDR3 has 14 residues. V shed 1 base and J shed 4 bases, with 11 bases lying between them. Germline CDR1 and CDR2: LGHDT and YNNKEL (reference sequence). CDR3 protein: CASSQGVGGYEQYF. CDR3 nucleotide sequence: TGTGCCAGCAGCCAAGGCGTGGGGGGTTACGAGCAGTACTTC.